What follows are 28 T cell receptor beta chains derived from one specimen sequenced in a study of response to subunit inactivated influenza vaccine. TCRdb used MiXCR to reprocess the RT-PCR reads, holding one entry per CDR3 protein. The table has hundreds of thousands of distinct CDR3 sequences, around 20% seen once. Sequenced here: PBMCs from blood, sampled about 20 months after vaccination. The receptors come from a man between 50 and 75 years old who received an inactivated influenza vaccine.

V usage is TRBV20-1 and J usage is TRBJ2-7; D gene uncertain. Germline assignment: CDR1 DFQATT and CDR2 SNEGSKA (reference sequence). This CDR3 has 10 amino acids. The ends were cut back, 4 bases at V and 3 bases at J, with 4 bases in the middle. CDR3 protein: CSANGYEQYF. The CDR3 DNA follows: TGCAGTGCTAACGGCTACGAGCAGTACTTC.

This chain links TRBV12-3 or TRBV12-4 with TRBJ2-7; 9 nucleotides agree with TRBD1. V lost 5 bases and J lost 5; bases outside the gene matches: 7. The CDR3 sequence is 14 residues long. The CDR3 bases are TGTGCCAGCAGTCCTCGGACAGGGGATGACGAGCAGTACTTC. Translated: CASSPRTGDDEQYF.

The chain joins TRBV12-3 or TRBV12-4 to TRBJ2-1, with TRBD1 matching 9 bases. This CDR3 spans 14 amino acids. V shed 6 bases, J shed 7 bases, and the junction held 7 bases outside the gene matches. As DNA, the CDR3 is TGTGCCAGCAGCACAGGACAGGGGCGGAATGAGCAGTTCTTC. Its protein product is CASSTGQGRNEQFF.

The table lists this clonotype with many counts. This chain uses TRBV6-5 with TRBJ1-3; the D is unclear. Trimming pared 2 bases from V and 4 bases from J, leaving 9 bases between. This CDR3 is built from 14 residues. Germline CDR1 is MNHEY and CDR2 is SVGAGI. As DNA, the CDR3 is TGTGCCAGCAGTTACGAGGCCAGGGGAAACACCATATATTTT. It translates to CASSYEARGNTIYF.

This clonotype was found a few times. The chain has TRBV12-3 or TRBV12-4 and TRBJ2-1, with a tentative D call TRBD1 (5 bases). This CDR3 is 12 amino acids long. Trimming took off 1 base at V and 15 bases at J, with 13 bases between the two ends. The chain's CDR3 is CASSLGGKSAFF. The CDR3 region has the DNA TGTGCCAGCAGTTTAGGGGGCAAGTCAGCGTTCTTC.

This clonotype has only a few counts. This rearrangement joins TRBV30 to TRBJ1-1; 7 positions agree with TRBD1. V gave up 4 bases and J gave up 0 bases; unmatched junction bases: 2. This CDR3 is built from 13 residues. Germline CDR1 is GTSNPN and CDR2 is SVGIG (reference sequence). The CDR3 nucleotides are TGTGCCTGGACAGGGGGAGTGAACACTGAAGCTTTCTTT. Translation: CAWTGGVNTEAFF.

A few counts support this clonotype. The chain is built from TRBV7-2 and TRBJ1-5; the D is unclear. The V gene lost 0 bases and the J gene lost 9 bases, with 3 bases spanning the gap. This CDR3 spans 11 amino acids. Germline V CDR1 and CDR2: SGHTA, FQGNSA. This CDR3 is CASSLAGPQHF. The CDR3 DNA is TGTGCCAGCAGCTTAGCAGGGCCCCAGCATTTT.

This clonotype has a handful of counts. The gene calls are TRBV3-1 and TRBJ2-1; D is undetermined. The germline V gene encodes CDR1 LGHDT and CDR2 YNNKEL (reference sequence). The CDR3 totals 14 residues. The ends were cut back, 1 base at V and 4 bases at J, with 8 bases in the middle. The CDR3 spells CASSQGDSYNEQFF. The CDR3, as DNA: TGTGCCAGCAGCCAAGGTGACTCTTACAATGAGCAGTTCTTC.

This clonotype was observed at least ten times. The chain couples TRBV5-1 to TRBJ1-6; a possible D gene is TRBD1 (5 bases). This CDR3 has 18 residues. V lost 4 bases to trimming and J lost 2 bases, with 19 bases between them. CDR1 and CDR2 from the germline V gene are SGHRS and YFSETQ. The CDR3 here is CASSPDGLRDPYNSPLHF. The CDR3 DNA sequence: TGCGCCAGCAGCCCCGACGGTTTACGGGACCCCTATAATTCACCCCTCCACTTT.

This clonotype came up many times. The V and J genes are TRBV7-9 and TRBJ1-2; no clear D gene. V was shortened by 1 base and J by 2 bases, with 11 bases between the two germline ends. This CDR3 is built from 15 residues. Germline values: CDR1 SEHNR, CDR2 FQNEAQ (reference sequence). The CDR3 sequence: CASSLVPGVNYGYTF. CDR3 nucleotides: TGTGCCAGCAGCTTAGTGCCCGGGGTCAACTATGGCTACACCTTC.

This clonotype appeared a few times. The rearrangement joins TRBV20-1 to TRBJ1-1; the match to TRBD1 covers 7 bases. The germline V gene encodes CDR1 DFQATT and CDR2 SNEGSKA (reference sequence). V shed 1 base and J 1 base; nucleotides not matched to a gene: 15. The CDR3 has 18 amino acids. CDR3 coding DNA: TGCAGTGCTAGAGTGTGGCCCCCGGGACAGCCAACGAACACTGAAGCTTTCTTT. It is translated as CSARVWPPGQPTNTEAFF.

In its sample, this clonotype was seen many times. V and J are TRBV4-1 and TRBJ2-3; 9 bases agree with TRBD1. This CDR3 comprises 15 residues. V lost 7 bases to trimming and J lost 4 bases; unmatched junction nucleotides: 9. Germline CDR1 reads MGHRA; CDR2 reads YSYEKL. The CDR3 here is CASKIGTGMPDTQYF. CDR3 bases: TGCGCCAGCAAGATCGGGACAGGGATGCCAGATACGCAGTATTTT.

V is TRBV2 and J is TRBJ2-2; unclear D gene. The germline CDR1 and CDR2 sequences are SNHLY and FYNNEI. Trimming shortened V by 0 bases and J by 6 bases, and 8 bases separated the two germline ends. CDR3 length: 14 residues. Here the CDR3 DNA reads TGTGCCAGCAGTGAAGCGCTTGGGGCCGGGGAGCTGTTTTTT. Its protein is CASSEALGAGELFF.

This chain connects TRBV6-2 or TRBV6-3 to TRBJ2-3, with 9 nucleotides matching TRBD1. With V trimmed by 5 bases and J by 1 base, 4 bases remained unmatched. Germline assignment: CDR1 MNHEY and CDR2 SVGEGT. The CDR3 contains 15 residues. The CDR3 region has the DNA TGTGCCAGCAGTCAACGACAGGGGGGCACAGATACGCAGTATTTT. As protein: CASSQRQGGTDTQYF.

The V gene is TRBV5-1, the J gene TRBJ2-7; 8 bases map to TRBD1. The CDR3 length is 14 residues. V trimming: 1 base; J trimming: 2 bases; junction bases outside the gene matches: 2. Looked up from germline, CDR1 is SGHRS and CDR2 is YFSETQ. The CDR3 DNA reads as TGCGCCAGCAGCTTGTCAGGGGGCCCCTACGAGCAGTACTTC. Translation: CASSLSGGPYEQYF.

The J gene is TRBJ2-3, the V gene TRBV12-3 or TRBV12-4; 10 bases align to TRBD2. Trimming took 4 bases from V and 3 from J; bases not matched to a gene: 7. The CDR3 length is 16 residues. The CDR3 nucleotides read TGTGCCAGCAGTTCCCAGCGGGGGGGGCCGACAGATACGCAGTATTTT. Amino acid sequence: CASSSQRGGPTDTQYF.

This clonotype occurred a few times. The CDR3 protein is CASSKSTGAVGNEQFF. DNA of the CDR3: TGTGCCAGCAGCAAAAGCACAGGGGCGGTTGGTAATGAGCAGTTCTTC. The chain couples TRBV7-8 to TRBJ2-1; 7 bases align to TRBD1. In germline, CDR1 is SGHVS, CDR2 FQNEAQ. There are 16 residues in the CDR3. J lost 7 bases, V lost 5 bases, and 14 bases had no gene match.

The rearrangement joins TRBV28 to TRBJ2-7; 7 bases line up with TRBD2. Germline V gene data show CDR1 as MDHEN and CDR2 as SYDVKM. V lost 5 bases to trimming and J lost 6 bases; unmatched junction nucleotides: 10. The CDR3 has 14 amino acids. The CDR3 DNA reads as TGTGCCAGCAGTCCCGGGGGGACGAGGCTCGAGCAGTACTTC. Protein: CASSPGGTRLEQYF.

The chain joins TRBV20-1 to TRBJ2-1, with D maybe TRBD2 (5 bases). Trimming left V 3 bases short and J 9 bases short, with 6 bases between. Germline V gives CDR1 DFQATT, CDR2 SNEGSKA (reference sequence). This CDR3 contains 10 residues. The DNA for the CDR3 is TGCAGTGCTAGTGAGGGTGAGCAGTTCTTC. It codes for CSASEGEQFF.

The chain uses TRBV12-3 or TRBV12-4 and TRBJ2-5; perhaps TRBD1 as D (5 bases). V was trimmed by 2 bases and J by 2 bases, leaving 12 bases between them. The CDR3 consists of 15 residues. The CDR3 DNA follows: TGTGCCAGCAGTTTACCTACAGGTTTGCAAGAGACCCAGTACTTC. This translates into CASSLPTGLQETQYF.

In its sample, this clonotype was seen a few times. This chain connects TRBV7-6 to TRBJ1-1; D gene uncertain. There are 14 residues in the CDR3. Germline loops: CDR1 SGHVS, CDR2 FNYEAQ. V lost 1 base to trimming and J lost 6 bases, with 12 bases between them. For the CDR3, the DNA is TGTGCCAGCAGCTTAGAGCAGGTCCGTGCTGAAGCTTTCTTT. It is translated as CASSLEQVRAEAFF.

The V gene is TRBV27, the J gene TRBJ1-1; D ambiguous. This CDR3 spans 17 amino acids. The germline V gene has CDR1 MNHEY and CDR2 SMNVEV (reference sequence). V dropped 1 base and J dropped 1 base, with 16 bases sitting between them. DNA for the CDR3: TGTGCCAGCAGTTTATGGAGAGGATCCGAGGGGAACACTGAAGCTTTCTTT. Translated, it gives CASSLWRGSEGNTEAFF.

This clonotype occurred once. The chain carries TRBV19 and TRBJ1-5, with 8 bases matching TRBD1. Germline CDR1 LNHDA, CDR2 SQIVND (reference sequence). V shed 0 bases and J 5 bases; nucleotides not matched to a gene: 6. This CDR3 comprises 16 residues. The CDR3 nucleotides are TGTGCCAGTAGTATAGAAGACAGGGGTATCTATCAGCCCCAGCATTTT. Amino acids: CASSIEDRGIYQPQHF.

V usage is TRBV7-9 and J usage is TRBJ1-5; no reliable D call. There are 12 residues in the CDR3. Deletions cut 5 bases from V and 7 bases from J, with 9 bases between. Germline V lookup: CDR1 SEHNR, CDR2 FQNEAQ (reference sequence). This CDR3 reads CASSRQHQPQHF. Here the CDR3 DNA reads TGTGCCAGCAGCCGGCAGCACCAGCCCCAGCATTTT.

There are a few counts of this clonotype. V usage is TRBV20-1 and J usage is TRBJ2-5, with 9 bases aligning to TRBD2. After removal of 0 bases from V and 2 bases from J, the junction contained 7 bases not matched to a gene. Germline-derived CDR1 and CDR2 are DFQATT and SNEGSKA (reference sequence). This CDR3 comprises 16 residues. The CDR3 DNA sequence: TGCAGTGCTAGAGAATTCGCTAGCGGGGCACAAGAGACCCAGTACTTC. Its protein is CSAREFASGAQETQYF.

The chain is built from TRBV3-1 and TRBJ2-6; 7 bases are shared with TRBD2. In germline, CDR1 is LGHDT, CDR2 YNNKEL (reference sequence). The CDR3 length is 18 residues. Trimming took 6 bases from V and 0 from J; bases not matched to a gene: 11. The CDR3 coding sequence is TGTGCCAGCAGTCTAGCGGATAGGGCCCCCTCTGGGGCCAACGTCCTGACTTTC. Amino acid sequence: CASSLADRAPSGANVLTF.

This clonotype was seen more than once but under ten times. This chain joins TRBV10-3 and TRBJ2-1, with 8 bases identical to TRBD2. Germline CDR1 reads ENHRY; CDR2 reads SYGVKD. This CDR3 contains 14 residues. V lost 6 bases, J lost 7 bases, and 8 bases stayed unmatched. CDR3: CAISRAAGENEQFF. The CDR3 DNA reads TGTGCCATCAGCCGGGCAGCGGGAGAGAATGAGCAGTTCTTC.

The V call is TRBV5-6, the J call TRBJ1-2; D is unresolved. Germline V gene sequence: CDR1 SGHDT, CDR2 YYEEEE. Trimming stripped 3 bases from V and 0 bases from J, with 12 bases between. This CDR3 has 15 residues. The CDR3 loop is CASSSPWRSNYGYTF. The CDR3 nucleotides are TGTGCCAGCAGCTCCCCGTGGAGGTCTAACTATGGCTACACCTTC. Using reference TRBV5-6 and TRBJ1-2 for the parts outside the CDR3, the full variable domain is DAGVTQSPTHLIKTRGQQVTLRCSPKSGHDTVSWYQQALGQGPQFIFQYYEEEERQRGNFPDRFSGHQFPNYSSELNVNALLLGDSALYLCASSSPWRSNYGYTFGSGTRLTVV.